This T cell receptor beta chain was identified in a study of identical twins. Findings of the study overall: Part of the zero-insertion signal could reflect confounding by invariant MAIT and iNKT cells. Conclusions relied on cross-sectional statistical analysis, not following the same donors.

To note about this clonotype: Its antigen is as yet unknown. A read error may account for a junction end that differs from germline.

CDR1 is LGHNA, CDR2 YNFKEQ, per germline. This CDR3 is 16 amino acids long. Template switching added a universal primer site; cDNA carried unique molecular identifiers. TCRdb itself ran the 5' RACE reads through MiXCR, one entry per CDR3 protein. The data contain around 1.7 million distinct CDR3 sequences, under 35% of them seen just once; the ten biggest clones take up about 0.27%. Healthy Caucasians alone served as donors. Material: cord blood. The source is a newborn girl in good health. The rearrangement joins TRBV4-2 to TRBJ2-1, with 11 positions matching TRBD2. CDR3 sequence (DNA): TGTGCCGGCAGCCAAGATATGGTAGCGGGGGGGTATGAGCAGTTCTTC. Translated, it gives CAGSQDMVAGGYEQFF.